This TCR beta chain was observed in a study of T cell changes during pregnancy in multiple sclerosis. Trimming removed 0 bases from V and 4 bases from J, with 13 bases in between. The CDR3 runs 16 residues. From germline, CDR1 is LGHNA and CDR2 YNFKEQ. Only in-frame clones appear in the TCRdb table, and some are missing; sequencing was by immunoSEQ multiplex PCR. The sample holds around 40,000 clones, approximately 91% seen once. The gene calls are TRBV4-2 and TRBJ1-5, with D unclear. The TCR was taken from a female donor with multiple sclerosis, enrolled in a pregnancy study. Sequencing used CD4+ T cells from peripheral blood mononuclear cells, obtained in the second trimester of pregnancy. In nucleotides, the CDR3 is TGTGCCAGCAGCCAAGATTTACAGCAAAATAATCAGCCCCAGCATTTT. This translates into CASSQDLQQNNQPQHF.